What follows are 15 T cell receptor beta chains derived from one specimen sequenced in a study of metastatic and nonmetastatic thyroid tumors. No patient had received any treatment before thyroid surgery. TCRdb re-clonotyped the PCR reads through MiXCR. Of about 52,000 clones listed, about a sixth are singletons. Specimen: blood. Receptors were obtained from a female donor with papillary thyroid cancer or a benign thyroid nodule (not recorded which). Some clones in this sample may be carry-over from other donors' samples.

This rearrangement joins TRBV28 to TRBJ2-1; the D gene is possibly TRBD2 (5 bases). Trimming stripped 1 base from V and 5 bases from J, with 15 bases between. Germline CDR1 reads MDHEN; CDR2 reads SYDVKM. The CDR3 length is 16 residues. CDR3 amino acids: CASSLSLILRDNEQFF. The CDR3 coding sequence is TGTGCCAGCAGTTTATCGCTCATTCTGAGGGACAATGAGCAGTTCTTC.

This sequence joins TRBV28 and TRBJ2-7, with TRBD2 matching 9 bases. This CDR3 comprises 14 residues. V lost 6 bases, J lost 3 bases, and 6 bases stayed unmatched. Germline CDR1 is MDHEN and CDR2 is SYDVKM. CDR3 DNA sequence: TGTGCCAGCAGCCCTCGACTAGCGGTCTACGAGCAGTACTTC. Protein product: CASSPRLAVYEQYF.

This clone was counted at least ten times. The CDR3 here is CSAPPWGGYEQYF. The CDR3 nucleotides read TGCAGTGCTCCTCCCTGGGGCGGCTACGAGCAGTACTTC. The genes are TRBV20-1 and TRBJ2-7; D possibly corresponds to TRBD1 (5 bases). The germline gives CDR1 DFQATT, CDR2 SNEGSKA (reference sequence). The V end lost 5 bases, the J end lost 3 bases, and 14 bases lay between the germline ends. This CDR3 is built from 13 residues.

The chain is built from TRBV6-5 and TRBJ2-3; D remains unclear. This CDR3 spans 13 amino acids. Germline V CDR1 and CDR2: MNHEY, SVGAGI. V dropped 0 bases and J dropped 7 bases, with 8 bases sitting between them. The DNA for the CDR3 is TGTGCCAGCAGTTACTCCGGTGGTTATACGCAGTATTTT. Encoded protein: CASSYSGGYTQYF.

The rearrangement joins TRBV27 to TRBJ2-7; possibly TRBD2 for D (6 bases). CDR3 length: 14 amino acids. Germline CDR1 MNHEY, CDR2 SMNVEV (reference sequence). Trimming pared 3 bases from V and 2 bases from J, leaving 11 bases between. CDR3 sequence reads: CASSFIGGPYEQYF. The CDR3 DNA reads TGTGCCAGCAGTTTTATAGGAGGGCCCTACGAGCAGTACTTC.

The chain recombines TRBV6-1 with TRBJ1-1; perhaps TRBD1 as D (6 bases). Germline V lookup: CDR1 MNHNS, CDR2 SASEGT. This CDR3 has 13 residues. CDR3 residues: CAGREQGYTEAFF. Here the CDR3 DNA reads TGTGCAGGCAGGGAACAGGGCTACACTGAAGCTTTCTTT.

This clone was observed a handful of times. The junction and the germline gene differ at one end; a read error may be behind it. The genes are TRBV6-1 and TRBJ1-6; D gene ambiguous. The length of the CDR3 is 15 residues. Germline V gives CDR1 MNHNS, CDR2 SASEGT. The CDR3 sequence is CASSALSGSETPLNF. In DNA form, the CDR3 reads TGTGCCAGCAGTGCCCTATCCGGATCTGAGACACCACTCAACTTT.

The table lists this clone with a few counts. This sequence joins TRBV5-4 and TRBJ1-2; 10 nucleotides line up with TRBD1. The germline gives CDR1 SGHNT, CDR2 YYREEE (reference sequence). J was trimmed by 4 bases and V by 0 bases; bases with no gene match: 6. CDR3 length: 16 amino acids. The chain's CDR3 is CASSLGDRGRVYGYTF. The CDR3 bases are TGTGCCAGCAGCTTGGGCGACAGGGGGCGCGTCTATGGCTACACCTTC.

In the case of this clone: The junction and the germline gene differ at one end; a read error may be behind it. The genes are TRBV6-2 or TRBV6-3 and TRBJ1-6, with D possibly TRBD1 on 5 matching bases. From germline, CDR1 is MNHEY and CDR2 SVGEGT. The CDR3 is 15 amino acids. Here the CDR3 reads CASRPGLRGNSTLQF. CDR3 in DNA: TGTGCCAGCAGACCGGGACTCCGGGGTAATTCAACCCTCCAATTT.

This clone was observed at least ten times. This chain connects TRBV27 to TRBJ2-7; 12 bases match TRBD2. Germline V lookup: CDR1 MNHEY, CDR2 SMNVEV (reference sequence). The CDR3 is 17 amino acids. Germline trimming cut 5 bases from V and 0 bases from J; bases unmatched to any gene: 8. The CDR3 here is CASSQRASGRASYEQYF. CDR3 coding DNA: TGTGCCAGCAGTCAGAGGGCTAGCGGGAGGGCCTCCTACGAGCAGTACTTC.

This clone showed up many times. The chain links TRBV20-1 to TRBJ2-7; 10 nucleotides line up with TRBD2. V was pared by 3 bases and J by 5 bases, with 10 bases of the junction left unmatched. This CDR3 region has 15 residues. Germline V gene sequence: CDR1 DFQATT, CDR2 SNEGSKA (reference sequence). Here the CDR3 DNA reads TGCAGTGCTAGGGTACTAGCGGGGACGAGGGACGAGCAGTACTTC. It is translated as CSARVLAGTRDEQYF.

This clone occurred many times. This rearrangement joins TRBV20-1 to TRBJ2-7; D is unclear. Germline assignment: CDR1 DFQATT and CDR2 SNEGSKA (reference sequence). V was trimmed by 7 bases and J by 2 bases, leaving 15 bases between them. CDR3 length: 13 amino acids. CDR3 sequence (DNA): TGCAGTGTCAGCCACCAAGGGACCTACGAGCAGTACTTC. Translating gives CSVSHQGTYEQYF.

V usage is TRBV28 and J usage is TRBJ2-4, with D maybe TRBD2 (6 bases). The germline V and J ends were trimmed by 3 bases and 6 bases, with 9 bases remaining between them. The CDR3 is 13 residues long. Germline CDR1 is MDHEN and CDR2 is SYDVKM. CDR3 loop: CASSLGGVNIQYF. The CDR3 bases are TGTGCCAGCAGTTTGGGCGGGGTAAACATTCAGTACTTC. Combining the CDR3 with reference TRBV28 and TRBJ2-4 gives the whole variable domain DVKVTQSSRYLVKRTGEKVFLECVQDMDHENMFWYRQDPGLGLRLIYFSYDVKMKEKGDIPEGYSVSREKKERFSLILESASTNQTSMYLCASSLGGVNIQYFGAGTRLSVL.

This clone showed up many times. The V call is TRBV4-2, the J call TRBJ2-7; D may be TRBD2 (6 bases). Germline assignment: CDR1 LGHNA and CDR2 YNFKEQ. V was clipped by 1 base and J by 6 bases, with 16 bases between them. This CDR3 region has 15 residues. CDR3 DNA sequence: TGTGCCAGCAGCCAAGTCTCTAGCGCCTTAGGCGAGCAGTACTTC. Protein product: CASSQVSSALGEQYF.

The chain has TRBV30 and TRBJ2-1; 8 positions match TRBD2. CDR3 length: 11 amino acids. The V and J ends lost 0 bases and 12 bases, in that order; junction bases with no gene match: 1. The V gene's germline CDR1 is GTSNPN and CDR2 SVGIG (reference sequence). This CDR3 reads CAWSVLAGQFF. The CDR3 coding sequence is TGTGCCTGGAGTGTCCTAGCGGGGCAGTTCTTC.